This TCR beta chain originates from a study of CD8 T cells in Susac syndrome. The CDR3 extends over 15 amino acids. Germline CDR1 SGHNT, CDR2 YYREEE (reference sequence). With V trimmed by 6 bases and J by 5 bases, 11 bases remained unmatched. While CD8+ and CD4+ T cells were isolated negatively, TEMRA cells were enriched by FACS. RNA, at about 0.45 to 1 ug, was reverse transcribed with random hexamers. MiXCR, run by TCRdb on the immunoSEQ multiplex PCR reads, gives a single entry per CDR3 protein. The sample holds about 250,000 distinct CDR3 sequences, around 93% seen once. The source material was CD4+ T cells from PBMCs. The receptor was derived from a human donor with multiple sclerosis. The chain links TRBV5-4 to TRBJ1-1; 9 nucleotides agree with TRBD1. The DNA of the CDR3 is TGTGCCAGCACTTCGGGACAGGGACTTGCTACTGAAGCTTTCTTT. It translates to CASTSGQGLATEAFF. The full variable domain, completed using reference TRBV5-4 and TRBJ1-1, is ETGVTQSPTHLIKTRGQQVTLRCSSQSGHNTVSWYQQALGQGPQFIFQYYREEENGRGNFPPRFSGLQFPNYSSELNVNALELDDSALYLCASTSGQGLATEAFFGQGTRLTVV.